The 7 T cell receptor beta chains below were found in one sample sequenced in a study of control samples from healthy donors and cancer patients (dated by TCRdb to about 2020). The library was generated by the immunoSEQ multiplex PCR assay. Sourced from immuneACCESS, this table was stored by TCRdb with only in-frame sequences that have V and J called. A share of the clones is absent; for the studies checked, an unresolved V gene accounts for under half, and the remainder has no known explanation. The table for this sample lists 90,000 to 150,000 clones; 80% to 95% of them were counted only once. The leading ten clones occupy approximately 7.8% of the sample. The material sequenced was blood. The receptor source for this set is a woman under 30 in good health.

This chain connects TRBV5-6 to TRBJ2-1; TRBD1 agrees at 10 bases. The J segment lost 9 bases and the V segment lost 1 base, leaving 13 bases of the junction unmatched. CDR1 is SGHDT, CDR2 YYEEEE, per germline. The CDR3 contains 17 residues. The CDR3, as DNA: TGTGCCAGCAGCTTGCTGGGTGGGGACAGGGGAGAAGGTGAGCAGTTCTTC. Amino acid sequence: CASSLLGGDRGEGEQFF.

This sequence joins TRBV5-1 and TRBJ2-6; weak D call: TRBD1 (6 bases). There are 19 residues in the CDR3. Deletions cut 4 bases from V and 0 bases from J, with 20 bases between. The germline gives CDR1 SGHRS, CDR2 YFSETQ. CDR3 sequence (DNA): TGCGCCAGCAGCCCGCAAGCCGGGCAGGGGATCTCTGGGGCCAACGTCCTGACTTTC. Encoded protein: CASSPQAGQGISGANVLTF.

This chain uses TRBV7-8 with TRBJ2-7, with TRBD1 matching over 8 bases. The ends lost 0 bases at V and 0 bases at J; junction bases unmatched: 13. CDR1 and CDR2 (germline): SGHVS, FQNEAQ. This CDR3 has 19 residues. CDR3 sequence reads: CASSLAGGSQGVFSYEQYF. Written as DNA, the CDR3 is TGTGCCAGCAGCTTAGCGGGAGGTTCACAGGGGGTATTCTCCTACGAGCAGTACTTC.

This clone was seen a few times. The chain joins TRBV27 to TRBJ2-3, with 7 bases identical to TRBD1. The CDR3 has 15 residues. The J segment lost 3 bases and the V segment lost 3 bases, leaving 6 bases of the junction unmatched. Germline V gene data show CDR1 as MNHEY and CDR2 as SMNVEV (reference sequence). The CDR3 DNA follows: TGTGCCAGCAGTTTTAAGGGGGCAGGAACAGATACGCAGTATTTT. Amino acid sequence: CASSFKGAGTDTQYF.

This clone was counted a few times. The chain links TRBV7-8 to TRBJ2-7; D might be TRBD1 (6 bases). Trimming removed 5 bases at V and 1 base at J, with 9 bases between. There are 13 residues in the CDR3. CDR1 is SGHVS, CDR2 FQNEAQ, per germline. Here the CDR3 reads CASSPDSSYEQYF. CDR3 sequence (DNA): TGTGCCAGCAGCCCGGACAGTTCCTACGAGCAGTACTTC. The full variable domain, completed using reference TRBV7-8 and TRBJ2-7, is GAGVSQSPRYKVAKRGQDVALRCDPISGHVSLFWYQQALGQGPEFLTYFQNEAQLDKSGLPSDRFFAERPEGSVSTLKIQRTQQEDSAVYLCASSPDSSYEQYFGPGTRLTVT.

CDR3 residues: CASSIESGGRNEQFF. In nucleotides, the CDR3 is TGTGCCAGTAGTATAGAAAGCGGGGGAAGGAATGAGCAGTTCTTC. The chain recombines TRBV19 with TRBJ2-1; 8 bases match TRBD2. The CDR3 is made up of 15 amino acids. Germline loops: CDR1 LNHDA, CDR2 SQIVND (reference sequence). J gave up 7 bases and V 0 bases, and 5 bases lay outside the gene matches.

V gene TRBV19 combines with J gene TRBJ1-2, with D possibly matching TRBD1 (6 bases). Trimming took 7 bases from V and 2 from J, leaving 8 bases between them. This CDR3 region has 12 residues. In germline, CDR1 is LNHDA, CDR2 SQIVND (reference sequence). The chain's CDR3 is CASTGQNYGYTF. DNA of the CDR3: TGTGCCAGTACCGGACAGAACTATGGCTACACCTTC.